This T cell receptor (beta chain) was captured in a study of blood T cell repertoires in COVID-19. Assay used: immunoSEQ multiplex PCR; TCRdb lists only in-frame clones, some missing. The table includes approximately 350,000 clones, about nine tenths detected once. This clone appeared once. The CDR3 loop spans 14 amino acids. V was trimmed by 0 bases and J by 0 bases, leaving 6 bases between them. CDR1 is MNHEY, CDR2 SMNVEV, per germline (reference sequence). This chain joins TRBV27 and TRBJ2-7; D possibly corresponds to TRBD2 (5 bases). The receptor comes from a woman in her fifties or sixties with COVID-19, enrolled during active disease. What was sequenced was peripheral blood. The CDR3 spells CASSLSRVSYEQYF. CDR3 coding DNA: TGTGCCAGCAGTTTATCGAGGGTCTCCTACGAGCAGTACTTC.